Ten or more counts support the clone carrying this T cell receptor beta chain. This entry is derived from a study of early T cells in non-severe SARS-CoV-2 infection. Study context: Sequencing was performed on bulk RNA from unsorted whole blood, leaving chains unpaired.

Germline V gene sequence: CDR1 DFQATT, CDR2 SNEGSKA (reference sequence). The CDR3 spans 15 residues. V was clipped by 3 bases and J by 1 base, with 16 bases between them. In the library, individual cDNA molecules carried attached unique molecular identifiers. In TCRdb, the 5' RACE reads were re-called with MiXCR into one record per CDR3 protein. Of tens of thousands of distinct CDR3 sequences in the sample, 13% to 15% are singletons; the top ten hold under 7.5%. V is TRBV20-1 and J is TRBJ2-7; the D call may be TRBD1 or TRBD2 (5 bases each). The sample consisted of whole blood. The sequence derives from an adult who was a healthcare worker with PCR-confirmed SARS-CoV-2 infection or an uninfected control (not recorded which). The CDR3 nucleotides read TGCAGTGCTAGCGTCTCCCGGGACGGATCCTACGAGCAGTACTTC. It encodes CSASVSRDGSYEQYF.